Following are 9 T cell receptor beta chains from one sample sequenced in a study of response to subunit inactivated influenza vaccine (dated by TCRdb to the late 2010s). Library prep was done by RT-PCR. Sequencing relied on an Illumina HiSeq 2500. The public sequencing data were trimmed at Q25 with fastp and processed into clonotypes with MiXCR by TCRdb, which kept only in-frame beta chains. Here each entry gathers all rows of one CDR3 protein and keeps the most common genes and DNA. The sample table shows around 710,000 distinct CDR3 sequences, and more than 11% are seen once. The top ten hold 5.5% to 7% of the sample. The sample here was PBMCs from blood, taken approximately 15 days before vaccination. These receptor sequences come from a man aged 45-65 years who received an inactivated influenza vaccine. Donor details come from another sample of the same person, matched by shared clones.

The chain carries TRBV5-6 and TRBJ2-6; D not resolved. V lost 4 bases to trimming and J lost 0 bases, with 8 bases between them. This CDR3 has 15 amino acids. Germline V gives CDR1 SGHDT, CDR2 YYEEEE. CDR3 DNA: TGTGCCAGCAGCCGTCCTAACTCTGGGGCCAACGTCCTGACTTTC. The encoded protein is CASSRPNSGANVLTF.

This chain connects TRBV5-5 to TRBJ2-7; D not certain. Germline loops: CDR1 SGHKS, CDR2 YYEKEE (reference sequence). The CDR3 contains 14 residues. V shed 2 bases and J shed 2 bases, with 11 bases lying between them. The CDR3 spells CASSLRGSAYEQYF. The CDR3 DNA is TGTGCCAGCAGCTTACGTGGCAGTGCCTACGAGCAGTACTTC.

This clonotype was detected only a few times. V is TRBV5-1 and J is TRBJ2-3; 10 positions match TRBD1. The V and J ends lost 0 bases and 4 bases, in that order; junction bases with no gene match: 8. CDR3 length equals 17 residues. Germline CDR1 is SGHRS and CDR2 is YFSETQ. CDR3: CASSLAGHGQGADTQYF. DNA of the CDR3: TGCGCCAGCAGCTTGGCTGGCCACGGACAGGGGGCAGATACGCAGTATTTT.

In its sample, this clonotype was seen many times. This chain uses TRBV4-3 with TRBJ2-7; 10 bases agree with TRBD1. Trimming cost V 4 bases and J 8 bases; bases outside gene matches: 8. Germline V gene sequence: CDR1 LGHNA, CDR2 YSLEER. There are 14 residues in the CDR3. In DNA form, the CDR3 reads TGCGCCAGCAGCCTCGGGACAGGGGACTCGAAGCAGTACTTC. Amino acid sequence: CASSLGTGDSKQYF.

CDR3 loop: CASSQVAGSSGHEQYF. The CDR3 coding sequence is TGTGCCAGCAGCCAAGTGGCCGGGTCTAGCGGCCACGAGCAGTACTTC. The chain uses TRBV4-2 and TRBJ2-7; 7 positions match TRBD2. Germline trimming cut 1 base from V and 5 bases from J; bases unmatched to any gene: 11. Germline CDR1 is LGHNA and CDR2 is YNFKEQ. This CDR3 has 16 residues.

This clonotype has only a few counts. The V call is TRBV7-8, the J call TRBJ2-3; tentatively, D is TRBD1 (6 bases). The CDR3 is 15 residues long. Germline-derived CDR1 and CDR2 are SGHVS and FQNEAQ. Trimming took off 0 bases at V and 4 bases at J, with 11 bases between the two ends. CDR3 sequence reads: CASSLAVGAADTQYF. Here the CDR3 DNA reads TGTGCCAGCAGCTTAGCGGTGGGGGCCGCAGATACGCAGTATTTT.

The sample holds many counts of this clonotype. The rearrangement uses TRBV28 and TRBJ1-2; D gene unclear. The CDR3 is made up of 15 amino acids. CDR1 and CDR2 from the germline V gene are MDHEN and SYDVKM. V dropped 3 bases and J dropped 0 bases, with 11 bases sitting between them. The CDR3: CASSFGVKANYGYTF. The CDR3 nucleotides are TGTGCCAGCAGTTTTGGGGTTAAAGCTAACTATGGCTACACCTTC.

The chain employs TRBV20-1 and TRBJ1-5; 8 positions match TRBD1. The CDR3 is 12 residues long. Germline values: CDR1 DFQATT, CDR2 SNEGSKA (reference sequence). J gave up 7 bases and V 6 bases, and 5 bases lay outside the gene matches. CDR3: CSAGQGTQPQHF. The CDR3 bases are TGCAGTGCCGGACAGGGTACGCAGCCCCAGCATTTT.

This clonotype was observed at least ten times. The chain is built from TRBV4-1 and TRBJ2-7; 9 bases match TRBD1. Germline values: CDR1 MGHRA, CDR2 YSYEKL. The CDR3 has 14 amino acids. Trimming at V came to 4 bases and at J to 7 bases, leaving 8 bases not matched to a gene. DNA for the CDR3: TGCGCCAGCAGCCCGGGACAGGGAGCGGGTGAGCAGTACTTC. Its protein product is CASSPGQGAGEQYF.